This T cell receptor (beta chain) stems from a study of T cells in Graves' hyperthyroidism and ophthalmopathy. Study-wide results and limits: The majority of expanded thyroid clonotypes above 0.001 also appeared in blood.

As for this clonotype: Its antigen is unidentified.

The TCR beta CDR3 regions underwent amplification using RNA transcripts as the source. TCR CDR3 underwent first-round RT-PCR with the HTBI primer set. Each CDR3 protein is one row after TCRdb ran MiXCR on the multiplex PCR reads. The data contain about 380,000 distinct CDR3 sequences, roughly 13% of them singletons. The diagnoses drew upon clinical symptoms, serum thyroxine and TRAb, thyroid ultrasound and orbital computed tomography. A sample of blood taken at first hyperthyroidism diagnosis preceded any ophthalmopathy symptoms. Fresh peripheral blood, around 9.5 ml, yielded the PBMCs. V was clipped by 4 bases and J by 3 bases; unmatched bases: 6. The CDR3 contains 16 residues. Germline CDR1 is SGHAT and CDR2 is FQNNGV.

This sequence was found in a man in his thirties or forties with Graves' hyperthyroidism that later progressed to Graves' ophthalmopathy. V and J are TRBV11-2 and TRBJ2-5, with 12 bases identical to TRBD2. Source material: blood. Written as DNA, the CDR3 is TGTGCCAGCAGCTCCAGACTAGCGGGGGTCGAAGAGACCCAGTACTTC. Protein product: CASSSRLAGVEETQYF. Together with reference TRBV11-2 and TRBJ2-5, the CDR3 gives the full variable domain: EAGVAQSPRYKIIEKRQSVAFWCNPISGHATLYWYQQILGQGPKLLIQFQNNGVVDDSQLPKDRFSAERLKGVDSTLKIQPAKLEDSAVYLCASSSRLAGVEETQYFGPGTRLLVL.